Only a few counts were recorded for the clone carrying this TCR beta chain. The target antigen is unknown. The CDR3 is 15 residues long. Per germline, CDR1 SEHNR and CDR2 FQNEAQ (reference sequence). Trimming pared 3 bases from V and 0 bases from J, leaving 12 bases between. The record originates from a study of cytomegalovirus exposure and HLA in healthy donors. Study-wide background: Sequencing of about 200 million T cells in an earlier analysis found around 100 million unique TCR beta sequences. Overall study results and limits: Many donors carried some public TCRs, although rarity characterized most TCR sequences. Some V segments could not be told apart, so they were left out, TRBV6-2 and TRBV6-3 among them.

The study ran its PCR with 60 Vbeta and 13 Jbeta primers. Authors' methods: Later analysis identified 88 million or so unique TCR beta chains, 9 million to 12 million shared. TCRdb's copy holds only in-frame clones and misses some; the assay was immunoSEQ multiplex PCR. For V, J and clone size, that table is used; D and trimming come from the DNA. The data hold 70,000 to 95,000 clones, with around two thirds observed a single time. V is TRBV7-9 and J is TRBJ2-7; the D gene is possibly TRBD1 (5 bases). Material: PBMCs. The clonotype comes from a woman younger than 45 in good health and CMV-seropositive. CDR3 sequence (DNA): TGTGCCAGCAGCTTTGGACGGACAAGCTCCTACGAGCAGTACTTC. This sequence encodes CASSFGRTSSYEQYF.